This T cell receptor (beta chain) was captured by sequencing in a study of beta chain features in type 1 diabetes. Across the study: The examined sorted cells totaled 85 million to 120 million across samples.

General study points: Shortening that was moderate but significant affected the TCRB CDR3s of Type 1 diabetes patients in all four CD4+ subsets.

Expressed TCRB transcripts were sequenced because the isolated RNA had all been reverse transcribed beforehand. Method: immunoSEQ multiplex PCR; TCRdb's copy keeps in-frame clones and lacks some. The sample holds 630,000 or so clones; 11% to 15% are singletons and the top ten take just under 0.04%. There are a few counts of this clone. Its cognate antigen is unknown. Sorting with CD45RO/CCR7/CD25/CD127/CD95/CD27 yielded naive, central memory, regulatory and stem-like memory CD4+ cells. V shed 3 bases and J 7 bases; nucleotides not matched to a gene: 4. Germline CDR1 reads LNHNV; CDR2 reads YYDKDF (reference sequence). The CDR3 consists of 15 residues.

This clonotype was obtained from a man aged 18 to 35 with type 1 diabetes. The chain is built from TRBV15 and TRBJ2-4; 12 bases fit TRBD2. The sequenced material came from naive CD4+ T cells from blood. In DNA form, the CDR3 reads TGTGCCACCAGCAGGACTAGCGGGGGCGGGAACATTCAGTACTTC. Translating it yields CATSRTSGGGNIQYF.